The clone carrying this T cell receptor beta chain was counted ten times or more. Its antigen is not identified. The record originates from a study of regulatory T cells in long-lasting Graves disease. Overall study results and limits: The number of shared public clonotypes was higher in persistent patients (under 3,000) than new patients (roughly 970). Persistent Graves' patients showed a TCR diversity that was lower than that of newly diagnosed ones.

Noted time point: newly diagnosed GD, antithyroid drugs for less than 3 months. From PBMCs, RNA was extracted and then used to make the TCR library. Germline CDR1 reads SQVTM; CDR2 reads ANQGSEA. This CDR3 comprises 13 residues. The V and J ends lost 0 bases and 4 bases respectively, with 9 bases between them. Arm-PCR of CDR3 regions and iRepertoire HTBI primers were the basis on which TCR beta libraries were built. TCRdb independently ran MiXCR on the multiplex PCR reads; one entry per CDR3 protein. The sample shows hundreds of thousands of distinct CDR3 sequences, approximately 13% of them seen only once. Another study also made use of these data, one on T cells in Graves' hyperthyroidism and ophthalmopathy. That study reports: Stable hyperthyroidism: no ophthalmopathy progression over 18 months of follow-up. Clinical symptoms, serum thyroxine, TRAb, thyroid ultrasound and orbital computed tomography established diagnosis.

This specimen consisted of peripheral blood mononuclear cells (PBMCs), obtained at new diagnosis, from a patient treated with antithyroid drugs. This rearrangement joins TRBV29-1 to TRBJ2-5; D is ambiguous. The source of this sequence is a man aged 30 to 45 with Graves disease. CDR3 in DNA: TGCAGCGTTGAAGAGGGCCGACGAGAGACCCAGTACTTC. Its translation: CSVEEGRRETQYF.